This note documents a single T cell receptor (beta chain) sequence. What it binds is not known. This sample stems from a study of vaccination effects on CD4 cells after COVID-19. Study results and limitations: From healthy vaccinees, only 1 of 255 vaccine-induced clones also reacted to common cold coronaviruses. The study found marked clonal contraction of infection- and vaccine-induced clones late after vaccination.

Sequencing was preceded by expansion of antigen-specific CD4+ T cells with viral peptide pools in the ViraFEST assay. CD4+ T cell isolation took place after approximately 11 days of culture. The participants, recipients of two vaccine doses, got either BNT162b2 or mRNA-1273. Neither prior SARS-CoV-2 infection nor positive nucleocapsid antibodies were present in the vaccine recipients. Assay: immunoSEQ multiplex PCR; the TCRdb copy retains only in-frame clones and omits some. Of 25,000 to 40,000 clones in the sample, about 66% were seen once. This TCR came from a human donor who received a COVID-19 vaccine. The sequencing used CD4+ T cells from PBMCs cultured with SARS-CoV-2 spike peptides, collected after COVID-19 vaccination.

The CDR3 DNA reads TGTGCCAGCAGTGAACAGTTCTCTGGAAACACCATATATTTT. Protein: CASSEQFSGNTIYF. The chain is built from TRBV6-1 and TRBJ1-3; D remains ambiguous. This CDR3 region has 14 residues. Germline CDR1 and CDR2: MNHNS and SASEGT. V gave up 2 bases and J gave up 0 bases, with 5 bases separating them.